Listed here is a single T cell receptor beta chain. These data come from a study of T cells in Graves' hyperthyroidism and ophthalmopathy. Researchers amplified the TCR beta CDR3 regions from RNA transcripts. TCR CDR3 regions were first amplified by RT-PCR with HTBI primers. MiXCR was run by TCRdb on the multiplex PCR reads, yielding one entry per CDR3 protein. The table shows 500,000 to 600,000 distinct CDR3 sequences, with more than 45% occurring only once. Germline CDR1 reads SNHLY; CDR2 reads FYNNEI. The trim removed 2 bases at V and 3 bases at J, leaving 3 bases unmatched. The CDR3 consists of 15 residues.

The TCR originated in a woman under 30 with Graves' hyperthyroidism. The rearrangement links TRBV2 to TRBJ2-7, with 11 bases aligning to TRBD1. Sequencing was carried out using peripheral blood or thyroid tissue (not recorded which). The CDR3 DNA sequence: TGTGCCAGCAGTGAACGGACAGGGGGCTTCTACGAGCAGTACTTC. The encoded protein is CASSERTGGFYEQYF.